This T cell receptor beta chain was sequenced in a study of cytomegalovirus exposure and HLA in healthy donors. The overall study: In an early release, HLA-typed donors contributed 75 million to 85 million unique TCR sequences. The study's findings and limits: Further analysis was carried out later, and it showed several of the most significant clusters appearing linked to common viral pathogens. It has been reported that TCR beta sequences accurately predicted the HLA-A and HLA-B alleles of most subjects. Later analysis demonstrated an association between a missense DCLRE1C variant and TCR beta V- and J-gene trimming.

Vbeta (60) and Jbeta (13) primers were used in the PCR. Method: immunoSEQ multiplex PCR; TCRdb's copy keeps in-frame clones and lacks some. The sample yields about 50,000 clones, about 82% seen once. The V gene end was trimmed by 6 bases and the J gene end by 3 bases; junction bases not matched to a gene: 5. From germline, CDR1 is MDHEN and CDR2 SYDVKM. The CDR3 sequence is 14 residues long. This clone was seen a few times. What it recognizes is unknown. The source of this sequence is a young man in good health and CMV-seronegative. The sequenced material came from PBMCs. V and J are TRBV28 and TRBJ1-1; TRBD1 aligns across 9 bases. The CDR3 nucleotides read TGTGCCAGCAGCCGGGACAGGGTATACACTGAAGCTTTCTTT. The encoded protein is CASSRDRVYTEAFF.